This T cell receptor beta chain emerged from a study of blood T cell repertoires in COVID-19. Turning to the study itself: Samples of COVID-19 (acute and convalescent) were obtained from the United States, Italy and Spain.

Adults between roughly 18 and 95 years of age took part from some 25 US areas. In Cohort 3, a recovered donor had either two negative PCRs, clearance, or symptom resolution. Original handling: Counts of nucleated cells, estimated from reference gene primer amplification, were obtained. Only in-frame clones appear in the TCRdb table, and some are missing; sequencing was by immunoSEQ multiplex PCR. Clone size and V and J calls were adopted from that table, with D and trimming inferred from the DNA. The sample contains about 270,000 clones, around nine tenths of which appear only once. This CDR3 is built from 14 residues. The junction had 9 bases not matched to a gene; V was cut back by 11 bases and J by 6 bases. From germline, CDR1 is MDHEN and CDR2 SYDVKM.

V and J are TRBV28 and TRBJ1-5, with TRBD1 matching over 11 bases. What was sequenced was PBMCs or T cells enriched from blood (not recorded which). This sequence originates from a woman aged 18-29 years who had recovered from COVID-19. CDR3 nucleotides: TGTGCCGGATCGGACAGGGGGCCCGGTCAGCCCCAGCATTTT. This encodes CAGSDRGPGQPQHF.